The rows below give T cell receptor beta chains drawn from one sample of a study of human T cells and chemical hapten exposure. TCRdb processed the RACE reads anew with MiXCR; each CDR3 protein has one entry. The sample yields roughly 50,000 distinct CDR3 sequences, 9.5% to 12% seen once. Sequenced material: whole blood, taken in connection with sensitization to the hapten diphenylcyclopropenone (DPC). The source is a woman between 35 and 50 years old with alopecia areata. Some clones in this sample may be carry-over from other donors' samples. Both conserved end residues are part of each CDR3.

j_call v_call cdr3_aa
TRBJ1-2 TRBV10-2 CASRDRQGDRSNYGYTF
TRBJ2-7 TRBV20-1 CSVPWEGRVEQYF
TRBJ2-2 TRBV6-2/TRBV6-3 CASSYATRGELFF
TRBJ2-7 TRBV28 CASRQIPPSYEQYF
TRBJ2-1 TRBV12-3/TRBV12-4 CASSLGTGGNEQFF
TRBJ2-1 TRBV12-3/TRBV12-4 CASSFLGKGDEQFF
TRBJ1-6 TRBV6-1 CASIFLSGQVANSPLHF
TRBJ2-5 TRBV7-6 CASSATGTSQETQYF
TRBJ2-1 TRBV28 CASSSSALSKDDEQFF
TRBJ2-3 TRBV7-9 CASSLQGLLSTDTQYF
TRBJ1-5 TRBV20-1 CSAQPGQGLLNNQPQHF
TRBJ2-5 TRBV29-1 CSVGKRGAQETQYF
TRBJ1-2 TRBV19 CASTSTGPLGSYTF
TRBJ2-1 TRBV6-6 CASSYSVGRGGRNEQFF
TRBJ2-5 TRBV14 CASSQSGGVQETQYF
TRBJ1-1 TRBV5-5 CASSLGQGWTEAFF
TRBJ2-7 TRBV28 CASEHPGQAYEQYF
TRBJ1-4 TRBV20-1 CSASRADEKLFF
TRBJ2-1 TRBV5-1 CASSLTGEGYEQFF
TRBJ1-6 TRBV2 CASTRGQGTTPLHF
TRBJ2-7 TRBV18 CASSPTSGISHEQYF
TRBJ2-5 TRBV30 CAWSRAPGAKTQYF
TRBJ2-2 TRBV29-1 CSVDRGRTGELFF
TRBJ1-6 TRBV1 CTSSQGQGTYNSPLHF
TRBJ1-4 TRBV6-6 CASIEGGNEKLFF
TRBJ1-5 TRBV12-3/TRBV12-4 CASSFISNQPQHF
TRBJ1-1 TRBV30 CAWSVQSNTEAFF
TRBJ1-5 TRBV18 CASSPPPGGNQPQHF
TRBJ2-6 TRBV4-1 CASSLRDPRRTLSGANVLTF
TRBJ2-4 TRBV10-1 CASSESGVAKNIQYF
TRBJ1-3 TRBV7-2 CASSLQISGNTIYF
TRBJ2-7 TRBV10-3 CAISDSSRAYEQYF
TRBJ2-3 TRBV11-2 CASSYPGGTQYF
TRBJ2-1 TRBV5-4 CASTSQLISYNEQFF
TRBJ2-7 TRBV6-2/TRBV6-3 CASRTAVGTGYYEQYF
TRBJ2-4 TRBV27 CASSSLTLYIAKNIQYF
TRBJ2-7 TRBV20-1 CSASPWTGGDYEQYF
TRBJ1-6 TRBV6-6 CASSWTGDSPLHF
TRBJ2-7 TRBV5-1 CANSLVGGPTYEQYF